This is a list of T cell receptor beta chains from one sample in a study of blood T cell repertoires in COVID-19. Produced via immunoSEQ multiplex PCR; TCRdb's table is partial and in-frame only. The repertoire includes about 430,000 clones, around 87% of them detected once, and 0.95% to 1% sits in the top ten. Sequenced input: PBMCs or T cells enriched from blood (not recorded which). The source of these receptors is a woman aged 30 to 39 with acute COVID-19. CDR3s include the opening cysteine and the closing phenylalanine or tryptophan. The D gene is left open where the match is weak. Size is omitted from some rows. Given values are once, few, many or a class for expanded clones.

TRBJ1-2	NA	16	NA	TRBV4-1	TGCGCCAGCAGCCAAGATTTTAGGGGCCGAGTATATGGCTACACCTTC	CASSQDFRGRVYGYTF
TRBJ2-1	NA	15	NA	TRBV21-1	TGTGCCCGCCCTCCCCAGGGGGGTGCCTACAATGAGCAGTTCTTC	CARPPQGGAYNEQFF
TRBJ2-3	TRBD2	15	NA	TRBV7-2	TGTGCCAGCAGCTTAGACGGGGGGGGAACAGATACGCAGTATTTT	CASSLDGGGTDTQYF
TRBJ1-6	NA	13	NA	TRBV5-4	TGTGCCAGCAGCTTGGGACTTGATGGACCCCTCCACTTT	CASSLGLDGPLHF
TRBJ2-1	NA	14	few	TRBV10-1	TGCGCCAGCAGTGAGTTGGGACAAATCGATGAGCAGTTCTTC	CASSELGQIDEQFF
TRBJ2-3	TRBD2	19	NA	TRBV11-2	TGTGCCAGCAGCTTAGATTACACTAGCGGGCCCCCAAGCACAGATACGCAGTATTTT	CASSLDYTSGPPSTDTQYF
TRBJ2-7	NA	14	NA	TRBV5-1	TGCGCCAGCAGCCAAACAGGGTCGCCCTACGAGCAGTACTTC	CASSQTGSPYEQYF
TRBJ1-1	TRBD1	16	NA	TRBV19	TGTGCCAGTAGTATGACAGGGGGCGCGGTGAACACTGAAGCTTTCTTT	CASSMTGGAVNTEAFF
TRBJ1-2	TRBD1	15	NA	TRBV18	TGTGCCAGCTCAAACGGAGGGACAGGGAACGACGGCTACACCTTC	CASSNGGTGNDGYTF
TRBJ2-3	TRBD1	16	NA	TRBV10-1	TGCGCCAGCAGTGAGAGGTTCCAGGGGGCAACAGATACGCAGTATTTT	CASSERFQGATDTQYF
TRBJ2-7	NA	16	NA	TRBV7-8	TGTGCCAGCAGCTTCCTGTTAAGGGGGGGGAACTACGAGCAGTACTTC	CASSFLLRGGNYEQYF
TRBJ1-1	NA	13	NA	TRBV27	TGTGCCAGCAGTCGACAGGAATACACTGAAGCTTTCTTT	CASSRQEYTEAFF
TRBJ1-4	TRBD1	15	NA	TRBV10-1	TGCGCCAGCAGTTCCATGACAGGGGCCGGCGAAAAACTGTTTTTT	CASSSMTGAGEKLFF
TRBJ1-5	TRBD1	14	NA	TRBV18	TGTGCCAGCTCACCTACAGGGGGCAATCAGCCCCAGCATTTT	CASSPTGGNQPQHF
TRBJ1-1	NA	15	NA	TRBV4-1	TGCGCCAGCAGCCAAACTCCCTCGGGGGGAAATGAAGCTTTCTTT	CASSQTPSGGNEAFF
TRBJ1-4	TRBD1	15	NA	TRBV30	TGTGCCTGGAGGGAACCGGGACAGATAAATGAAAAACTGTTTTTT	CAWREPGQINEKLFF
TRBJ2-7	NA	15	few	TRBV6-5	TGTGCCAGCAATACAGGCGATTCCAGGTCCTACGAGCAGTACTTC	CASNTGDSRSYEQYF
TRBJ2-7	TRBD2	19	NA	TRBV6-1	TGTGCCAGCAGTGAAGCGACGGGGAGGGGGACTAGCGGATTTTACGAGCAGTACTTC	CASSEATGRGTSGFYEQYF
TRBJ1-2	TRBD1	14	NA	TRBV9	TGTGCCAGCAGCGTAGGAGGGACAGGGTATGGCTACACCTTC	CASSVGGTGYGYTF
TRBJ1-6	NA	15	NA	TRBV7-9	TGTGCCAGCAGCCCCGGGAGCTCCTATAATTCACCCCTCCACTTT	CASSPGSSYNSPLHF
TRBJ2-2	NA	15	once	TRBV30	TGTGCCTGGAGTCCCTTTTGGGGGGTCGCCGGGGAGCTGTTTTTT	CAWSPFWGVAGELFF
TRBJ1-1	NA	14	NA	TRBV6-5	TGTGCCAGCAGTCAGAGTACCTCGGGACAAGGGGCTTTCTTT	CASSQSTSGQGAFF
TRBJ1-5	NA	13	NA	TRBV6-5	TGTGCCAGCAGTATTACGACGGAGCAGCCCCAGCATTTT	CASSITTEQPQHF
TRBJ2-2	TRBD2	15	few	TRBV4-3	TGCGCCAGCAGCCAAGAGGGACTAGACACCGGGGAGCTGTTTTTT	CASSQEGLDTGELFF
TRBJ1-1	NA	17	NA	TRBV18	TGTGCCAGCTCACTTCGGATACCCGACAGATATAACACTGAAGCTTTCTTT	CASSLRIPDRYNTEAFF
TRBJ2-3	TRBD1	14	NA	TRBV29-1	TGCAGCGCCCTGCCGGAGACAGGGGGAGATACGCAGTATTTT	CSALPETGGDTQYF
TRBJ2-7	TRBD2	15	NA	TRBV5-6	TGTGCCAGCAGCCAAGGTAGCGGGGGAGCCTACGAGCAGTACTTC	CASSQGSGGAYEQYF
TRBJ1-2	NA	15	NA	TRBV27	TGTGCCAGCAGTTTATCACAGAAAACATCCTATGGCTACACCTTC	CASSLSQKTSYGYTF
TRBJ1-1	NA	13	NA	TRBV6-6	TGTGCCAGCAGTCCAGACAGGCTCACTGAAGCTTTCTTT	CASSPDRLTEAFF
TRBJ2-7	NA	13	few	TRBV13	TGTGCCAGCAGCTTAGTAAGGGGTAACGAGCAGTACTTC	CASSLVRGNEQYF
TRBJ2-5	TRBD2	11	NA	TRBV29-1	TGCAGCGTGCTAGCGGGTGAGACCCAGTACTTC	CSVLAGETQYF
TRBJ2-5	TRBD1	14	NA	TRBV4-2	TGTGCCAGCAGCCAGTGGACAGGCGAAGAGACCCAGTACTTC	CASSQWTGEETQYF
TRBJ2-4	TRBD2	15	NA	TRBV9	TGTGCCAGCAGCGGAGGACTAGCGGCCAAAAACATTCAGTACTTC	CASSGGLAAKNIQYF
TRBJ2-7	NA	13	NA	TRBV7-8	TGTGCCAGCAGCCGCCACAGAGCCTACGAGCAGTACTTC	CASSRHRAYEQYF
TRBJ1-1	NA	16	NA	TRBV7-8	TGTGCCAGCAGCTTAGTAGAGGCAGTTATGAACACTGAAGCTTTCTTT	CASSLVEAVMNTEAFF
TRBJ2-1	TRBD1	14	NA	TRBV7-2	TGTGCCAGCAGCTTGGGGACAGGGGGCGGTGAGCAGTTCTTC	CASSLGTGGGEQFF
TRBJ1-2	TRBD1	15	NA	TRBV29-1	TGCAGCGTTGAAGATCTAGAAGCCAGGGGGCATGGCTACACCTTC	CSVEDLEARGHGYTF
TRBJ1-3	NA	14	once	TRBV9	TGTGCCAGCAGCGTAGTTAGCTCTGGAAACACCATATATTTT	CASSVVSSGNTIYF
TRBJ2-3	TRBD2	15	NA	TRBV6-4	TGTGCCAGCAGTGCAGGACTAGCGGCCACAGATACGCAGTATTTT	CASSAGLAATDTQYF
TRBJ2-1	TRBD2	15	NA	TRBV10-3	TGTGCCATCAGCGAGAGCGGGGGGGGTTACAATGAGCAGTTCTTC	CAISESGGGYNEQFF
TRBJ1-2	NA	15	NA	TRBV9	TGTGCCAGCAGCGCCCGTACAGGTCATCCGGATGGCTACACCTTC	CASSARTGHPDGYTF